These 16 T cell receptor beta chains came from one sample sequenced in a study of immune evolution from preneoplasia to lung adenocarcinoma. Produced via immunoSEQ multiplex PCR; TCRdb's table is partial and in-frame only. The data show 25,000 or so clones, with about two thirds seen just once and roughly 6% held by the top ten. The sequencing sample was made of FFPE invasive lung adenocarcinoma tissue. The receptors come from a person between 60 and 70 years old with invasive lung adenocarcinoma. Some clones in this sample may be carry-over from other donors' samples.

The chain uses TRBV7-9 and TRBJ2-1, with 9 bases aligning to TRBD2. Germline V CDR1 and CDR2: SEHNR, FQNEAQ (reference sequence). The CDR3 covers 15 residues. The V and J ends lost 6 bases and 6 bases, in that order; junction bases with no gene match: 9. The CDR3 loop reads CASRSSGSQGNEQFF. The CDR3 DNA is TGTGCCAGCAGGAGTAGCGGGAGCCAGGGCAATGAGCAGTTCTTC. Using reference TRBV7-9 and TRBJ2-1 for the parts outside the CDR3, the full variable domain is DTGVSQNPRHKITKRGQNVTFRCDPISEHNRLYWYRQTLGQGPEFLTYFQNEAQLEKSRLLSDRFSAERPKGSFSTLEIQRTEQGDSAMYLCASRSSGSQGNEQFFGPGTRLTVL.

The genes are TRBV18 and TRBJ2-7; TRBD1 agrees at 8 bases. Trimming cost V 6 bases and J 7 bases; bases outside gene matches: 11. Germline CDR1 and CDR2: KGHSH and LQKENI. The CDR3 contains 14 residues. CDR3 protein: CASSRDRTEGEQYF. Written as DNA, the CDR3 is TGTGCCAGCTCCAGGGACAGGACCGAGGGGGAGCAGTACTTC.

The V and J genes are TRBV7-3 and TRBJ2-7; D unresolved. CDR1 and CDR2 from the germline V gene are SGHTA and FQGTGA. Trimming took 3 bases from V and 5 from J, leaving 5 bases between them. This CDR3 has 11 residues. CDR3 protein: CASSFGDEQYF. In nucleotides, the CDR3 is TGTGCCAGCAGCTTTGGGGACGAGCAGTACTTC.

The chain uses TRBV5-1 and TRBJ2-5; D is undetermined. The ends were cut back, 0 bases at V and 4 bases at J, with 4 bases in the middle. Per germline, CDR1 SGHRS and CDR2 YFSETQ. The length of the CDR3 is 12 residues. CDR3 sequence (DNA): TGCGCCAGCAGCTTGGTGGGAGAGACCCAGTACTTC. This gives the protein CASSLVGETQYF.

The chain combines TRBV10-3 with TRBJ2-7; TRBD1 is a possible D gene (7 bases). Trimming removed 6 bases from V and 4 bases from J, with 13 bases in between. CDR1 and CDR2 from the germline V gene are ENHRY and SYGVKD. The CDR3 consists of 13 residues. This CDR3 is CAIREAGGYEQYF. The DNA for the CDR3 is TGTGCCATCAGAGAGGCAGGGGGGTACGAGCAGTACTTC.

This chain connects TRBV7-3 to TRBJ2-3; TRBD2 matches at 9 bases. This CDR3 has 16 amino acids. V lost 4 bases and J lost 3; bases outside the gene matches: 8. Germline values: CDR1 SGHTA, CDR2 FQGTGA. In DNA form, the CDR3 reads TGTGCCAGCAGCTCCGCTAGCGGGGTGGGAACAGATACGCAGTATTTT. As protein: CASSSASGVGTDTQYF.

V is TRBV25-1 and J is TRBJ2-7; TRBD2 aligns across 10 bases. The CDR3 runs 17 residues. V lost 5 bases to trimming and J lost 4 bases; unmatched junction nucleotides: 14. Germline lookup yields CDR1 MGHDK and CDR2 SYGVNS. The DNA for the CDR3 is TGTGCCAGCAGTTCTACGGCAGGCCTAGCGGGAGCTTACGAGCAGTACTTC. It is translated as CASSSTAGLAGAYEQYF.

The genes are TRBV7-2 and TRBJ2-6; perhaps TRBD2 as D (5 bases). Trimming shortened V by 4 bases and J by 0 bases, and 7 bases separated the two germline ends. The CDR3 sequence is 15 residues long. Germline V gives CDR1 SGHTA, CDR2 FQGNSA. The CDR3 bases are TGTGCCAGCAGCTCCAGCGGCTCTGGGGCCAACGTCCTGACTTTC. Its protein product is CASSSSGSGANVLTF.

The chain links TRBV18 to TRBJ2-7; TRBD2 aligns across 9 bases. Trimming took 3 bases from V and 3 from J; bases not matched to a gene: 9. Per the germline V gene, CDR1 is KGHSH and CDR2 is LQKENI. The CDR3 consists of 16 residues. The CDR3 is CASSPSSGRTNYEQYF. The CDR3 nucleotides are TGTGCCAGCTCACCCTCAAGCGGGAGGACGAACTACGAGCAGTACTTC. The full variable domain, completed using reference TRBV18 and TRBJ2-7, is NAGVMQNPRHLVRRRGQEARLRCSPMKGHSHVYWYRQLPEEGLKFMVYLQKENIIDESGMPKERFSAEFPKEGPSILRIQQVVRGDSAAYFCASSPSSGRTNYEQYFGPGTRLTVT.

The J gene is TRBJ2-6, the V gene TRBV7-8; TRBD2 is a possible D gene (6 bases). Looked up from germline, CDR1 is SGHVS and CDR2 is FQNEAQ. The germline V and J ends were trimmed by 3 bases and 0 bases, with 6 bases remaining between them. The CDR3 length is 15 residues. The DNA of the CDR3 is TGTGCCAGCAGCTTCGGGAGCTCTGGGGCCAACGTCCTGACTTTC. Amino acids: CASSFGSSGANVLTF. Supplemented by reference TRBV7-8 and TRBJ2-6, the full variable domain reads GAGVSQSPRYKVAKRGQDVALRCDPISGHVSLFWYQQALGQGPEFLTYFQNEAQLDKSGLPSDRFFAERPEGSVSTLKIQRTQQEDSAVYLCASSFGSSGANVLTFGAGSRLTVL.

This clone was detected a few times. The chain uses TRBV5-3 and TRBJ1-2, with TRBD1 matching 12 bases. TRBV5-3 is an ORF, and what it does is uncertain. V lost 3 bases, J lost 4 bases, and 10 bases stayed unmatched. This CDR3 region has 17 residues. The CDR3 reads CARSSHAGQGAGYGYTF. The CDR3 DNA reads TGTGCCAGAAGCTCACATGCGGGACAGGGGGCCGGCTATGGCTACACCTTC.

V is TRBV19 and J is TRBJ1-2; TRBD1 might be the D (6 bases). Germline-derived CDR1 and CDR2 are LNHDA and SQIVND (reference sequence). This CDR3 spans 14 amino acids. With 4 bases removed from V and 3 bases from J, the gap between germline ends came to 12 bases. CDR3: CASSRDNGDYGYTF. CDR3 sequence (DNA): TGTGCCAGTAGTAGGGACAATGGGGACTATGGCTACACCTTC.

The sample holds a few counts of this clone. The rearrangement uses TRBV15 and TRBJ2-2; the D call may be TRBD1 or TRBD2 (5 bases each). The CDR3 is made up of 20 amino acids. Looked up from germline, CDR1 is LNHNV and CDR2 is YYDKDF (reference sequence). Trimming took off 0 bases at V and 1 base at J, with 21 bases between the two ends. The CDR3 sequence is CATSRDHSRRAGRNTGELFF. CDR3 DNA: TGTGCCACCAGCAGAGATCATTCCCGCCGTGCAGGGAGGAACACCGGGGAGCTGTTTTTT.

The rearrangement uses TRBV6-1 and TRBJ2-7; no firm D call. Per germline, CDR1 MNHNS and CDR2 SASEGT. CDR3 length equals 11 residues. Trimming cost V 6 bases and J 5 bases, with 8 bases left between them. The CDR3 DNA is TGTGCCAGCAGGGATGGACACGAGCAGTACTTC. The encoded protein is CASRDGHEQYF.

Here the CDR3 DNA reads TGTGCCAGCAGTAGGACTAGCTCCATGGGTACGCAGTATTTT. Translating gives CASSRTSSMGTQYF. The chain uses TRBV2 and TRBJ2-3, with 8 bases identical to TRBD2. The J segment lost 8 bases and the V segment lost 5 bases, leaving 9 bases of the junction unmatched. CDR1 is SNHLY, CDR2 FYNNEI, per germline. The CDR3 is 14 amino acids.

Written as DNA, the CDR3 is TGTGCCAGCAGCTTAGCGACTTTGCGGGAGCAGTTCTTC. Protein sequence: CASSLATLREQFF. The chain combines TRBV7-6 with TRBJ2-1, with D hard to call. Trimming left V 0 bases short and J 10 bases short, with 10 bases between. Germline assignment: CDR1 SGHVS and CDR2 FNYEAQ. CDR3 length equals 13 residues.